What follows describes a single TCR beta chain. Its target is not known. Profiled with immunoSEQ multiplex PCR; TCRdb holds only in-frame clones, not every one. The top ten hold approximately 0.23% of the sample, which has 30,000 to 35,000 clones, around 90% seen once. In every patient, relapse followed autologous stem cell transplantation, while exposure to brentuximab vedotin differed. Isolation of CD4+ T cells from thawed PBMCs was performed by magnetic negative selection. The data were obtained in a study of PD-1 blockade in classical Hodgkin lymphoma. Study results and caveats: A reduction in baseline TCR diversity was reportedly seen in newly diagnosed patients relative to healthy donors. Complete responders' baseline diversity resembled that of newly diagnosed patients. Nothing has yet pinned down what causes the repertoire differences, possibly disease activity or prior therapy.

CDR1 SGHDT and CDR2 YYEEEE come from the germline V gene. The CDR3 extends over 17 amino acids. The V and J ends lost 2 bases and 0 bases, in that order; junction bases with no gene match: 11. The material sequenced was CD4+ T cells from blood, taken at baseline. The receptor was isolated from a human donor with classical Hodgkin lymphoma. This chain connects TRBV5-6 to TRBJ2-7, with 7 bases lining up with TRBD1. CDR3 DNA: TGTGCCAGCAGCTTTTTTGCCGGGACAGCGGACTCCTACGAGCAGTACTTC. Translation: CASSFFAGTADSYEQYF.